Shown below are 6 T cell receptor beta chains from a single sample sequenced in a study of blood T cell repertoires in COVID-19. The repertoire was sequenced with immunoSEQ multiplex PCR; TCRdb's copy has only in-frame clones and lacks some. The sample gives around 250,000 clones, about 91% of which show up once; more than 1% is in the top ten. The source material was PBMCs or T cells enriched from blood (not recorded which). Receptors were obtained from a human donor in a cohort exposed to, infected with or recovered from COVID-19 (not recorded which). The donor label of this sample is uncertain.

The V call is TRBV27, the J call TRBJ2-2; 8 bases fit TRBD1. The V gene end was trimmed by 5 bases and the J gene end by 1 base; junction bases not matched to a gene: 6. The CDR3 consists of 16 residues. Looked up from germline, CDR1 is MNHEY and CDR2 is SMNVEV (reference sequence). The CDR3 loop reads CASSPADRVNTGELFF. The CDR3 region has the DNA TGTGCCAGCAGTCCGGCGGACAGGGTGAACACCGGGGAGCTGTTTTTT.

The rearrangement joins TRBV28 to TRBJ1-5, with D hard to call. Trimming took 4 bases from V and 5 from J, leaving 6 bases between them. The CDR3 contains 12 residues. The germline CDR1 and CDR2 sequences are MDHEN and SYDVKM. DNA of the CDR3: TGTGCCAGCAGTTATTTAGATCAGCCCCAGCATTTT. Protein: CASSYLDQPQHF.

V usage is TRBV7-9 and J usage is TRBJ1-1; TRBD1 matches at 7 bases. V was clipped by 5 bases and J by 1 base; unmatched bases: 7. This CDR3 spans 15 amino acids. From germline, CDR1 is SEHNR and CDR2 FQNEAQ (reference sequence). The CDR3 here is CASSTQTGPNTEAFF. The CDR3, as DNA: TGTGCCAGCAGCACCCAGACAGGGCCGAACACTGAAGCTTTCTTT.

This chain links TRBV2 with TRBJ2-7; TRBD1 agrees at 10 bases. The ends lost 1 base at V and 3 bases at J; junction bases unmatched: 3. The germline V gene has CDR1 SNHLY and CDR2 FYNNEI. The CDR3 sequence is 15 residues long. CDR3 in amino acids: CASSEGTGGLYEQYF. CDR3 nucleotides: TGTGCCAGCAGTGAAGGGACAGGGGGTCTCTACGAGCAGTACTTC.

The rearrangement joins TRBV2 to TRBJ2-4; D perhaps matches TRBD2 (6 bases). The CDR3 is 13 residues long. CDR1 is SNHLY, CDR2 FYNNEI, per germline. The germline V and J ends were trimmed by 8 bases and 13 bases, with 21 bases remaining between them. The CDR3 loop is CASAPNRDSLQYF. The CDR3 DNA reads TGTGCCAGCGCACCGAACCGGGACTCCCTACAGTACTTC.

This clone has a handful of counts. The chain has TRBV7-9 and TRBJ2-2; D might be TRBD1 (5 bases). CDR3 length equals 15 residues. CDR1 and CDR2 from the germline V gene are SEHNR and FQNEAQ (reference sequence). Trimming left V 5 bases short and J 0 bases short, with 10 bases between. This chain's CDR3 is CASSPRQPNTGELFF. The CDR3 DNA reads TGTGCCAGCAGCCCACGACAGCCGAACACCGGGGAGCTGTTTTTT. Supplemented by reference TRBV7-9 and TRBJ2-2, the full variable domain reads DTGVSQNPRHKITKRGQNVTFRCDPISEHNRLYWYRQTLGQGPEFLTYFQNEAQLEKSRLLSDRFSAERPKGSFSTLEIQRTEQGDSAMYLCASSPRQPNTGELFFGEGSRLTVL.